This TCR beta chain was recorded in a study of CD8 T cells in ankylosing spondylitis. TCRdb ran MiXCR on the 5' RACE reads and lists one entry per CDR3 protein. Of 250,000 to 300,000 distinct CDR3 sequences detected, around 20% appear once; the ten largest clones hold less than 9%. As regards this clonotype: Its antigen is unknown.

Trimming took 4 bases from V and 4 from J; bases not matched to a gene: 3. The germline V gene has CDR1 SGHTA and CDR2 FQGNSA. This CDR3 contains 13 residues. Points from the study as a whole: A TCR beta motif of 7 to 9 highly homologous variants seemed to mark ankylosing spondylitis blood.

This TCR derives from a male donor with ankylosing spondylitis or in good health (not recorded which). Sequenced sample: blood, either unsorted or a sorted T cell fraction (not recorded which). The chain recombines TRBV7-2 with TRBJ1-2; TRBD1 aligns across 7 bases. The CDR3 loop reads CASSSDRTYGYTF. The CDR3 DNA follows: TGTGCCAGCAGCTCGGACAGGACCTATGGCTACACCTTC. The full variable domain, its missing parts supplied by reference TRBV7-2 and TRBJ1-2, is GAGVSQSPSNKVTEKGKDVELRCDPISGHTALYWYRQSLGQGLEFLIYFQGNSAPDKSGLPSDRFSAERTGGSVSTLTIQRTQQEDSAVYLCASSSDRTYGYTFGSGTRLTVV.